Sequencing of this T cell receptor beta chain was carried out in a study of T cells in lung cancer brain metastases. The V gene's germline CDR1 is LNHDA and CDR2 SQIVND (reference sequence). V lost 6 bases and J 4 bases, leaving 21 bases between the germline ends. The CDR3 runs 16 residues. Produced via immunoSEQ multiplex PCR; TCRdb's table is partial and in-frame only. The sample lists about 3,100 clones, just under 90% seen once, with 10% to 13% in the top ten. The chain links TRBV19 to TRBJ1-2; a possible D gene is TRBD1 (6 bases). The clonotype originates from a man aged 55 to 69 with non-small cell lung cancer. Sample: tumor tissue from the primary lung tumor. The CDR3 reads CASSPFGGAGPYGYTF. The CDR3 DNA follows: TGTGCCAGTAGCCCCTTCGGGGGCGCCGGGCCCTATGGCTACACCTTC.